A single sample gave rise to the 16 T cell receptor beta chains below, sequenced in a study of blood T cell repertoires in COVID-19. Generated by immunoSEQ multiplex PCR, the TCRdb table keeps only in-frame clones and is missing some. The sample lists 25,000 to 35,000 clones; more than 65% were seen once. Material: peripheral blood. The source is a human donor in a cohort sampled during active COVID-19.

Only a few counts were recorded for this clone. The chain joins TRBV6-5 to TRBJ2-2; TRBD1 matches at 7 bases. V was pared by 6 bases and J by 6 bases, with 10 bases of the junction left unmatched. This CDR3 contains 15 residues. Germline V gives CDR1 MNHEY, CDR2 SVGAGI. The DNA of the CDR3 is TGTGCCAGCAGCCTTCGAAGGGGGCGCGCCGGGGAGCTGTTTTTT. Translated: CASSLRRGRAGELFF.

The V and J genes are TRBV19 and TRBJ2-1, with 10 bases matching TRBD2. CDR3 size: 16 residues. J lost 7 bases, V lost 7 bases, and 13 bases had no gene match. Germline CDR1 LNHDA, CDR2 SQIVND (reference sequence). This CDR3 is CASTPQGLAGVNEQFF. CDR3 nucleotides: TGTGCCAGTACGCCCCAGGGGCTAGCGGGGGTTAATGAGCAGTTCTTC. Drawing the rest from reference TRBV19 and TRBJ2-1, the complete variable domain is DGGITQSPKYLFRKEGQNVTLSCEQNLNHDAMYWYRQDPGQGLRLIYYSQIVNDFQKGDIAEGYSVSREKKESFPLTVTSAQKNPTAFYLCASTPQGLAGVNEQFFGPGTRLTVL.

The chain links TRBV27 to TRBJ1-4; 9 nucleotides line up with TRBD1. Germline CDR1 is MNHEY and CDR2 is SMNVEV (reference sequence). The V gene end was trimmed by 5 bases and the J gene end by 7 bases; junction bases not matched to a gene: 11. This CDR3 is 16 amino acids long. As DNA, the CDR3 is TGTGCCAGCAGTACGCGCCAGACAGGGGGGAGTGAAAAACTGTTTTTT. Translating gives CASSTRQTGGSEKLFF.

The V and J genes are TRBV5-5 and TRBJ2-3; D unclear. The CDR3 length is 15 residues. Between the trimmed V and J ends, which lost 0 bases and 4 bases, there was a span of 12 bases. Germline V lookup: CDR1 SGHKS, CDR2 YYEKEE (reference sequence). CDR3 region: CASSLGVLAADTQYF. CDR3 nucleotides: TGTGCCAGCAGCTTGGGGGTACTCGCGGCAGATACGCAGTATTTT. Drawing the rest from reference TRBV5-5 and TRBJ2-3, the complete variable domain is DAGVTQSPTHLIKTRGQQVTLRCSPISGHKSVSWYQQVLGQGPQFIFQYYEKEERGRGNFPDRFSARQFPNYSSELNVNALLLGDSALYLCASSLGVLAADTQYFGPGTRLTVL.

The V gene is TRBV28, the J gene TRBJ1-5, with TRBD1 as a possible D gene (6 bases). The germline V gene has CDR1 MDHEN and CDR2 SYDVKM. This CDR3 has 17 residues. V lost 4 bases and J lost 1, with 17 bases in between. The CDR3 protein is CASSSWDTSESNQPQHF. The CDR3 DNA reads TGTGCCAGCAGTTCTTGGGACACCTCGGAGAGCAATCAGCCCCAGCATTTT. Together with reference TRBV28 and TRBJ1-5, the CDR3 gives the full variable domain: DVKVTQSSRYLVKRTGEKVFLECVQDMDHENMFWYRQDPGLGLRLIYFSYDVKMKEKGDIPEGYSVSREKKERFSLILESASTNQTSMYLCASSSWDTSESNQPQHFGDGTRLSIL.

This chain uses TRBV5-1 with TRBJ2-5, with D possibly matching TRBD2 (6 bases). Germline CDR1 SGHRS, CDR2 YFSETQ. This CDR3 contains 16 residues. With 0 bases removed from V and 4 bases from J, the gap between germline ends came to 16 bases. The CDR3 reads CASSLAFGTGIETQYF. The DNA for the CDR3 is TGCGCCAGCAGCTTGGCTTTCGGGACTGGAATAGAGACCCAGTACTTC.

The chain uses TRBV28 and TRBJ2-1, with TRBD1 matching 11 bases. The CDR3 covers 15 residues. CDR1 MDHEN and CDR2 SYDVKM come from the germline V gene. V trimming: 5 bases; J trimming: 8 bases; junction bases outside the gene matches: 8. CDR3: CASSVPGQGDHEQFF. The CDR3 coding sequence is TGTGCCAGCAGTGTACCGGGACAGGGGGATCATGAGCAGTTCTTC.

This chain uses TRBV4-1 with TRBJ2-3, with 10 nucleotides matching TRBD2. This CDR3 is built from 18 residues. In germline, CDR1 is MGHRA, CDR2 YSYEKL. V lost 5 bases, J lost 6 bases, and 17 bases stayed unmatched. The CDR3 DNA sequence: TGCGCCAGCAGCTCAGGGGGGATAGCGGGGGGCCGCGGGGATACGCAGTATTTT. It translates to CASSSGGIAGGRGDTQYF.

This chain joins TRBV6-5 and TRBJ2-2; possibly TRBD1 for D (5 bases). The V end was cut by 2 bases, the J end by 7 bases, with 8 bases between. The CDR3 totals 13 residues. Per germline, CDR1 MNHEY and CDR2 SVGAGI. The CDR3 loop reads CASSYRQGGELFF. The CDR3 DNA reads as TGTGCCAGCAGTTACAGGCAGGGCGGGGAGCTGTTTTTT.

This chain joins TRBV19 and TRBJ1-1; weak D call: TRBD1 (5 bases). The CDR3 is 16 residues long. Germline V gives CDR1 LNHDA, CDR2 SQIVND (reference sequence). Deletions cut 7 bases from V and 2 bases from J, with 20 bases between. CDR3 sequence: CASKGIYAGENTEAFF. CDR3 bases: TGTGCCAGTAAGGGGATTTATGCTGGCGAAAACACTGAAGCTTTCTTT.

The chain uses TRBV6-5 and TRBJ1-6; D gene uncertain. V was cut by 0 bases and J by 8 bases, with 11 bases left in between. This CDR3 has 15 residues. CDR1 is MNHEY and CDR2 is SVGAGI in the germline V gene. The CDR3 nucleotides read TGTGCCAGCAGTTACTCGAAACAGTATTATTCACCCCTCCACTTT. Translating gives CASSYSKQYYSPLHF.

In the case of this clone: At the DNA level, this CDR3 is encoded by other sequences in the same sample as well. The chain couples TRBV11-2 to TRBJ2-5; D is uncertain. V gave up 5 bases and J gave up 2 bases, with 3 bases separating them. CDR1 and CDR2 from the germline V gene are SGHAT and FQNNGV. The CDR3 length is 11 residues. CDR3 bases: TGTGCCAGCAGCCCACAAGAGACCCAGTACTTC. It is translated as CASSPQETQYF.

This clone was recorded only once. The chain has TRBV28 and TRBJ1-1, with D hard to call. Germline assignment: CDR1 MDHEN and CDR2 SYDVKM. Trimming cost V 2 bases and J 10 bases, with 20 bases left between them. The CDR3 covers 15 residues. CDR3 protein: CASSLMDRRREGAFF. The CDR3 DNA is TGTGCCAGCAGTTTAATGGATCGGCGGAGGGAAGGAGCTTTCTTT.

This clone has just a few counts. The chain's CDR3 is CATSNEQHNQPQHF. The CDR3 nucleotides read TGTGCCACCAGCAACGAACAGCACAATCAGCCCCAGCATTTT. The J gene is TRBJ1-5, the V gene TRBV15; D unclear. Trimming took 4 bases from V and 3 from J, leaving 10 bases between them. There are 14 residues in the CDR3. Germline assignment: CDR1 LNHNV and CDR2 YYDKDF (reference sequence).

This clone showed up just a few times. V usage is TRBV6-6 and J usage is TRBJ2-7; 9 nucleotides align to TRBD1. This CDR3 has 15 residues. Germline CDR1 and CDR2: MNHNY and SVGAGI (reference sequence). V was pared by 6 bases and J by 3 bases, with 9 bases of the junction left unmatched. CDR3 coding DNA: TGTGCCAGCAGGACTATGACAGGGGGTGGCTACGAGCAGTACTTC. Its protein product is CASRTMTGGGYEQYF.

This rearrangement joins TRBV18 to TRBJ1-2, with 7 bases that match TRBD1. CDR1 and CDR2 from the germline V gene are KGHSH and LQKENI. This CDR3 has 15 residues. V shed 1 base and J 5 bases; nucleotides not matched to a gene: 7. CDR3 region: CASSPQTGIGYGYTF. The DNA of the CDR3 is TGTGCCAGCTCACCACAGACAGGGATCGGATATGGCTACACCTTC.